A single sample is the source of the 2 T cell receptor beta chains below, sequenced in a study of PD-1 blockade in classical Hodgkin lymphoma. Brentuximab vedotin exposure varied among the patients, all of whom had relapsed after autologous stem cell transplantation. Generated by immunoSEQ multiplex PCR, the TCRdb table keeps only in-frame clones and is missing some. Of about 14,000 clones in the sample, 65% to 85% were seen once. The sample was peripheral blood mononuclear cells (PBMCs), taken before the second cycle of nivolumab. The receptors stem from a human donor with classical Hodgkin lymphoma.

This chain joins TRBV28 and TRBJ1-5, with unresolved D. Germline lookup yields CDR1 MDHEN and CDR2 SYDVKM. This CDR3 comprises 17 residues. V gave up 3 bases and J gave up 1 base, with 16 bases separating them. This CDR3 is CASSFSPGLGSNQPQHF. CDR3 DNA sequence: TGTGCCAGCAGTTTTAGTCCGGGTCTGGGGAGCAATCAGCCCCAGCATTTT. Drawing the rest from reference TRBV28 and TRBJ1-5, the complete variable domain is DVKVTQSSRYLVKRTGEKVFLECVQDMDHENMFWYRQDPGLGLRLIYFSYDVKMKEKGDIPEGYSVSREKKERFSLILESASTNQTSMYLCASSFSPGLGSNQPQHFGDGTRLSIL.

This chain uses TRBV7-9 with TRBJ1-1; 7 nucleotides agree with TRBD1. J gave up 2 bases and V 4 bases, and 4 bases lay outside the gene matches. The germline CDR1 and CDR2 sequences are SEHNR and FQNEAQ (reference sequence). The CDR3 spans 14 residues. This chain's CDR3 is CASSWGQLNTEAFF. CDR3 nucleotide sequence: TGTGCCAGCAGCTGGGGACAGCTAAACACTGAAGCTTTCTTT. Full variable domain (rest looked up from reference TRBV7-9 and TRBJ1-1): DTGVSQNPRHKITKRGQNVTFRCDPISEHNRLYWYRQTLGQGPEFLTYFQNEAQLEKSRLLSDRFSAERPKGSFSTLEIQRTEQGDSAMYLCASSWGQLNTEAFFGQGTRLTVV.